What follows is one T cell receptor (beta chain) and its context. Its antigen remains unknown. This sample stems from a study of cytomegalovirus exposure and HLA in healthy donors. The study, taken as a whole, reports: The study had only CMV serostatus as immune exposure information.

The germline V gene has CDR1 MNHNY and CDR2 SVGAGI (reference sequence). J gave up 5 bases and V 6 bases, and 1 base lay outside the gene matches. The CDR3 loop spans 11 amino acids. Primers for the PCR totalled 60 Vbeta and 13 Jbeta. The protocol was immunoSEQ multiplex PCR, while the TCRdb copy is restricted to in-frame clones and leaves out a portion. The sample lists over 150,000 clones, roughly 78% occurring once. Sequencing was performed on PBMCs. The V gene is TRBV6-6, the J gene TRBJ2-7; TRBD1 aligns across 7 bases. This receptor was obtained from a middle-aged man in good health and CMV-seronegative. The CDR3 reads CASRQGNEQYF. The CDR3 DNA reads as TGTGCCAGCAGACAGGGGAACGAGCAGTACTTC.